This T cell receptor beta chain derives from a study of shared clonotypes between healthy human individuals. Study-wide points: Several donors shared around 5.1% of their naive CD4 clonotypes.

Each CD8 memory set brought CD45RO+ cells together with CCR7-negative CD45RA+ TemRA cells. Concerning this clone itself: Its target is unknown.

As handled by the study authors: Junction-only sequences without quality scores came from ImmunoSEQ, so filtering differed. TCRdb's table, derived via immunoSEQ multiplex PCR, lists solely in-frame clones and lacks some. V and J calls and clone size are given by that table; D and trimming were obtained from the DNA. Of under 80,000 clones in the sample, 50% to 70% are singletons; the top ten hold around 52%. The TCR was taken from a young man in good health. Sequenced: memory CD8+ T cells sorted from blood. Noted subset: CD45RO+ cells pooled with CCR7-negative TemRA cells.

The CDR3 loop is CASGGDLYEQYF. Here the CDR3 DNA reads TGCGCCAGCGGAGGGGACCTCTACGAGCAGTACTTC. The rearrangement links TRBV5-1 to TRBJ2-7; tentatively, D is TRBD2 (6 bases). Germline V lookup: CDR1 SGHRS, CDR2 YFSETQ. CDR3 size: 12 residues. Trimming removed 7 bases at V and 3 bases at J, with 11 bases between. Variable domain in full (rest from reference TRBV5-1 and TRBJ2-7): KAGVTQTPRYLIKTRGQQVTLSCSPISGHRSVSWYQQTPGQGLQFLFEYFSETQRNKGNFPGRFSGRQFSNSRSEMNVSTLELGDSALYLCASGGDLYEQYFGPGTRLTVT.